The clone carrying this T cell receptor (beta chain) was seen only once. Its antigen is undetermined. The CDR3 has 16 residues. Germline V gene data show CDR1 as MNHNY and CDR2 as SVGAGI (reference sequence). The J segment lost 3 bases and the V segment lost 0 bases, leaving 7 bases of the junction unmatched. Clones were sequenced by immunoSEQ multiplex PCR, and TCRdb holds only the in-frame ones, with some missing. This sample has some 150,000 clones, with over 80% found just once. This specimen comes from a study of cytomegalovirus exposure and HLA in healthy donors. Findings and caveats of the study: There were under 200 TCR beta chains listed as cytomegalovirus-associated. For most TCR sequences rarity was the rule, although some public TCRs occurred in many donors. In a later analysis, first-cohort TCR clusters were found to tend to co-occur in the approximately 110 validation repertoires. Cytomegalovirus status, reportedly, was diagnosed with high specificity and sensitivity by the classifier.

The chain links TRBV6-6 to TRBJ1-1; 7 bases are a match to TRBD1. Input material: PBMCs. The sequence derives from a man aged 18 to 35 in good health and CMV-seropositive. CDR3 in DNA: TGTGCCAGCAGTTACTCGGTAGGGGGCAAGTACACTGAAGCTTTCTTT. It codes for CASSYSVGGKYTEAFF.